This entry features one T cell receptor beta chain sequence. Everyone who took part was roughly 18 to 89 years old, and they came from 24 US areas. The method was immunoSEQ multiplex PCR; TCRdb's version includes in-frame clones alone and lacks a portion of them. The sample carries around 160,000 clones, approximately 87% recorded once. These data are taken from a study of blood T cell repertoires in COVID-19. At the level of the study: T cells, B-cell-depleted T cells, or PBMCs provided the cDNA or gDNA that served as material.

Germline CDR1 is MGHRA and CDR2 is YSYEKL. This CDR3 spans 15 amino acids. V lost 4 bases, J lost 1 base, and 13 bases lay in between. The chain carries TRBV4-1 and TRBJ1-1; D unresolved. The source of this sequence is a woman aged 25-40 years with acute COVID-19. Sequencing used PBMCs or T cells enriched from blood (not recorded which). CDR3 amino acids: CASSPTLAGNTEAFF. The CDR3 DNA follows: TGCGCCAGCAGCCCCACTCTTGCGGGGAACACTGAAGCTTTCTTT.